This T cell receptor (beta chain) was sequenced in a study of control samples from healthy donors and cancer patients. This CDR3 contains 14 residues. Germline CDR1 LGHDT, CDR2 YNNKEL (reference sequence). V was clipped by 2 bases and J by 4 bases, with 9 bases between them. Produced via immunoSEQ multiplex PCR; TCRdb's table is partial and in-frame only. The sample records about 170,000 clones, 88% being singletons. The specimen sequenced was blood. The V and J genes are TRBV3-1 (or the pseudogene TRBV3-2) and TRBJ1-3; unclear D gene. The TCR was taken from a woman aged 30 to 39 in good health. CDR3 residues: CASSQNLLGNTIYF. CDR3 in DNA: TGTGCCAGCAGCCAAAATCTTCTAGGAAACACCATATATTTT.